The 19 T cell receptor beta chains reported below all come from one sample, sequenced in a study of cytomegalovirus exposure and HLA in healthy donors. Vbeta (60) and Jbeta (13) primers were used in the PCR. The assay was immunoSEQ multiplex PCR, and TCRdb's table has in-frame clones only and misses some. The table includes around 200,000 clones, about 83% detected once. Sequences were obtained from PBMCs. The receptors stem from a girl aged 10 to 17 in good health and CMV-seronegative.

The chain links TRBV29-1 to TRBJ1-2; 9 bases map to TRBD1. CDR3 length equals 12 residues. The germline CDR1 and CDR2 sequences are SQVTM and ANQGSEA. V was pared by 1 base and J by 7 bases, with 1 base of the junction left unmatched. The CDR3: CSVEGTGVGYTF. The CDR3 coding sequence is TGCAGCGTTGAAGGGACAGGGGTTGGCTACACCTTC. Complete variable domain (other parts from reference TRBV29-1 and TRBJ1-2): SAVISQKPSRDICQRGTSLTIQCQVDSQVTMMFWYRQQPGQSLTLIATANQGSEATYESGFVIDKFPISRPNLTFSTLTVSNMSPEDSSIYLCSVEGTGVGYTFGSGTRLTVV.

The chain links TRBV4-1 to TRBJ2-7; 8 bases agree with TRBD2. Unmatched junction bases numbered 9, after V lost 6 bases and J lost 5 bases. CDR3 size: 14 residues. Germline V gene lookup returns CDR1 MGHRA and CDR2 YSYEKL. CDR3 region: CASSTGGPWNEQYF. In nucleotides, the CDR3 is TGCGCCAGCAGTACGGGAGGGCCTTGGAACGAGCAGTACTTC.

The J gene is TRBJ1-5, the V gene TRBV6-5; D is unclear. The CDR3 is 16 amino acids. The V end lost 2 bases, the J end lost 2 bases, and 13 bases lay between the germline ends. Germline V gene data show CDR1 as MNHEY and CDR2 as SVGAGI. The CDR3 region is CASSYGPGVGNQPQHF. CDR3 nucleotide sequence: TGTGCCAGCAGTTACGGCCCCGGGGTTGGCAATCAGCCCCAGCATTTT.

The chain joins TRBV7-8 to TRBJ2-6; 14 bases agree with TRBD2. Germline CDR1 SGHVS, CDR2 FQNEAQ. V lost 6 bases and J lost 0; bases outside the gene matches: 7. There are 19 residues in the CDR3. The CDR3: CASRDPGTSGSSGANVLTF. The CDR3 bases are TGTGCCAGCAGGGATCCCGGGACTAGCGGGAGCTCTGGGGCCAACGTCCTGACTTTC. Looking up the rest from reference TRBV7-8 and TRBJ2-6 gives the full variable domain: GAGVSQSPRYKVAKRGQDVALRCDPISGHVSLFWYQQALGQGPEFLTYFQNEAQLDKSGLPSDRFFAERPEGSVSTLKIQRTQQEDSAVYLCASRDPGTSGSSGANVLTFGAGSRLTVL.

This rearrangement joins TRBV18 to TRBJ2-3; weak D call: TRBD2 (6 bases). In germline, CDR1 is KGHSH, CDR2 LQKENI. V lost 1 base, J lost 2 bases, and 10 bases lay in between. This CDR3 has 15 amino acids. DNA of the CDR3: TGTGCCAGCTCACCACGGACGGGAGTCACAGATACGCAGTATTTT. Encoded protein: CASSPRTGVTDTQYF.

The chain carries TRBV28 and TRBJ2-7, with D maybe TRBD1 (6 bases). This CDR3 contains 14 residues. Germline V CDR1 and CDR2: MDHEN, SYDVKM. The V and J ends lost 7 bases and 1 base respectively, with 14 bases between them. The CDR3 sequence: CASTLPGQSYEQYF. For the CDR3, the DNA is TGTGCCAGCACCCTCCCGGGACAATCCTACGAGCAGTACTTC.

The genes are TRBV28 and TRBJ1-6; the D gene is possibly TRBD1 (5 bases). Germline V gives CDR1 MDHEN, CDR2 SYDVKM. This CDR3 has 12 residues. Trimming pared 6 bases from V and 13 bases from J, leaving 13 bases between. The CDR3 sequence is CASRPGRGPLHF. In nucleotides, the CDR3 is TGTGCCAGCAGACCCGGGCGGGGCCCCCTCCACTTT.

The genes are TRBV5-5 and TRBJ1-1; a possible D gene is TRBD1 (5 bases). The CDR3 is 14 amino acids. With 1 base removed from V and 10 bases from J, the gap between germline ends came to 17 bases. Germline CDR1 is SGHKS and CDR2 is YYEKEE (reference sequence). CDR3 bases: TGTGCCAGCAGCTTGCAGGGAAGGACCGGGTCAGCTTTCTTT. Translating gives CASSLQGRTGSAFF. The variable domain in full, completed from reference TRBV5-5 and TRBJ1-1, reads DAGVTQSPTHLIKTRGQQVTLRCSPISGHKSVSWYQQVLGQGPQFIFQYYEKEERGRGNFPDRFSARQFPNYSSELNVNALLLGDSALYLCASSLQGRTGSAFFGQGTRLTVV.

The V gene is TRBV19, the J gene TRBJ2-7; a possible D gene is TRBD2 (5 bases). Germline-derived CDR1 and CDR2 are LNHDA and SQIVND (reference sequence). This CDR3 is 14 amino acids long. V shed 2 bases and J shed 3 bases, with 11 bases lying between them. CDR3 bases: TGTGCCAGTAGTATAAGCGGAACCATCTACGAGCAGTACTTC. Translating gives CASSISGTIYEQYF.

The chain combines TRBV5-6 with TRBJ2-7; 10 bases align to TRBD2. This CDR3 region has 16 residues. The germline gives CDR1 SGHDT, CDR2 YYEEEE. The J segment lost 3 bases and the V segment lost 3 bases, leaving 9 bases of the junction unmatched. The CDR3 here is CASSWTVSGRSYEQYF. CDR3 DNA sequence: TGTGCCAGCAGCTGGACCGTTAGCGGGAGGAGCTACGAGCAGTACTTC.

This clone was detected only a few times. The CDR3 reads CAWNGGWDSNQPQHF. The CDR3 region has the DNA TGTGCCTGGAATGGAGGGTGGGACAGCAATCAGCCCCAGCATTTT. The gene calls are TRBV30 and TRBJ1-5; a weak D match, TRBD1 (5 bases). Deletions cut 4 bases from V and 1 base from J, with 14 bases between. Germline CDR1 GTSNPN, CDR2 SVGIG (reference sequence). The CDR3 has 15 amino acids.

V is TRBV28 and J is TRBJ2-7, with 7 positions matching TRBD1. Germline trimming cut 6 bases from V and 2 bases from J; bases unmatched to any gene: 1. CDR1 MDHEN and CDR2 SYDVKM come from the germline V gene. The CDR3 has 12 residues. This chain's CDR3 is CASSRGTYEQYF. DNA of the CDR3: TGTGCCAGCAGCAGGGGGACCTACGAGCAGTACTTC.

The CDR3 bases are TGTGCCAGCAGCTTAGGGGGCTTGGGGGACACTGAAGCTTTCTTT. This encodes CASSLGGLGDTEAFF. The chain couples TRBV7-3 to TRBJ1-1; D may be TRBD1 (6 bases). Germline CDR1 and CDR2: SGHTA and FQGTGA. This CDR3 comprises 15 residues. The V and J ends lost 2 bases and 3 bases respectively, with 13 bases between them.

This clone was detected only once. The chain combines TRBV6-5 with TRBJ1-2; D gene uncertain. The CDR3 runs 13 residues. Per the germline V gene, CDR1 is MNHEY and CDR2 is SVGAGI. V shed 4 bases and J shed 8 bases, with 14 bases lying between them. In DNA, the CDR3 is TGTGCCAGCAGTTCTGGGCAGTCCAGGGGCTACACCTTC. The encoded protein is CASSSGQSRGYTF.

The chain carries TRBV9 and TRBJ1-2, with 7 bases matching TRBD1. The CDR3 totals 13 residues. Germline CDR1 and CDR2: SGDLS and YYNGEE. After removal of 4 bases from V and 6 bases from J, the junction contained 6 bases not matched to a gene. CDR3 residues: CASSSDRANGYTF. Written as DNA, the CDR3 is TGTGCCAGCAGCAGCGACAGGGCCAATGGCTACACCTTC.

This chain links TRBV11-2 with TRBJ2-7; 8 positions agree with TRBD2. This CDR3 is 15 amino acids long. Germline CDR1 SGHAT, CDR2 FQNNGV. V shed 5 bases and J 2 bases; nucleotides not matched to a gene: 8. CDR3 residues: CASSHLGGAAYEQYF. The CDR3 DNA follows: TGTGCCAGCAGCCACCTCGGGGGGGCCGCCTACGAGCAGTACTTC. The entire variable domain, with the rest obtained from reference TRBV11-2 and TRBJ2-7, is as follows: EAGVAQSPRYKIIEKRQSVAFWCNPISGHATLYWYQQILGQGPKLLIQFQNNGVVDDSQLPKDRFSAERLKGVDSTLKIQPAKLEDSAVYLCASSHLGGAAYEQYFGPGTRLTVT.

V gene TRBV15 combines with J gene TRBJ2-3; D is undetermined. V lost 1 base to trimming and J lost 4 bases, with 3 bases between them. Looked up from germline, CDR1 is LNHNV and CDR2 is YYDKDF (reference sequence). This CDR3 has 12 amino acids. The CDR3 nucleotides are TGTGCCACCAGCAGAGTATCAGATACGCAGTATTTT. This encodes CATSRVSDTQYF.

This clone was seen a few times. The chain uses TRBV6-1 and TRBJ2-3; the match to TRBD2 covers 8 bases. The CDR3 has 12 amino acids. The germline V gene encodes CDR1 MNHNS and CDR2 SASEGT. V was clipped by 10 bases and J by 11 bases; unmatched bases: 11. In DNA form, the CDR3 reads TGTGCCACAAGGACTAGCATTGGAGAGCAGTATTTT. It specifies CATRTSIGEQYF.

The CDR3 region has the DNA TGTGCCAGTTACAGGGGCGGAAACACCATATATTTT. Translating gives CASYRGGNTIYF. The chain has TRBV6-6 and TRBJ1-3, with TRBD1 matching over 7 bases. The CDR3 sequence is 12 residues long. V trimming: 9 bases; J trimming: 4 bases; junction bases outside the gene matches: 3. The germline CDR1 and CDR2 sequences are MNHNY and SVGAGI (reference sequence).